This entry lists 15 T cell receptor beta chains sequenced from one sample in a study of blood T cells in healthy people across ages. The use of a sample-barcoded 5' primer and a J-beta primer mix characterized a second PCR of about 7 to 12 cycles. TCRdb reprocessed the 5' RACE reads via MiXCR and lists one record per CDR3 protein. The sample yields about 1.4 million distinct CDR3 sequences, roughly 59% seen once. Sequencing was carried out using blood. The receptors were gathered from a man aged 18 to 30 in good health.

This clonotype was observed at least ten times. V is TRBV20-1 and J is TRBJ2-1; 10 bases are shared with TRBD2. CDR3 length: 16 residues. Looked up from germline, CDR1 is DFQATT and CDR2 is SNEGSKA (reference sequence). Trimming cost V 0 bases and J 3 bases; bases outside gene matches: 5. The CDR3 DNA is TGCAGTGCTAGAGACCACAGCGGGGGGGACTACAATGAGCAGTTCTTC. It translates to CSARDHSGGDYNEQFF.

The chain is built from TRBV27 and TRBJ2-7; TRBD1 matches at 7 bases. Germline values: CDR1 MNHEY, CDR2 SMNVEV (reference sequence). The CDR3 extends over 13 amino acids. With V trimmed by 0 bases and J by 6 bases, 2 bases remained unmatched. For the CDR3, the DNA is TGTGCCAGCAGTTTATCGACAGGGTTCGAGCAGTACTTC. This translates into CASSLSTGFEQYF.

As for this clonotype: A much larger clone differs from this one at a single base, so this may be a read error. The CDR3 is CSVEPASGEQYF. DNA of the CDR3: TGCAGCGTGGAACCCGCTAGCGGCGAGCAGTACTTC. This chain links TRBV29-1 with TRBJ2-5; TRBD2 matches at 7 bases. The end of the DNA fits TRBJ2-7 better, so the J call may be wrong. The CDR3 contains 12 residues. Germline values: CDR1 SQVTM, CDR2 ANQGSEA.

This clonotype was counted between two and nine times. This chain connects TRBV20-1 to TRBJ2-1; D remains ambiguous. The V gene lost 3 bases and the J gene lost 7 bases, with 19 bases spanning the gap. The CDR3 spans 15 residues. CDR1 is DFQATT and CDR2 is SNEGSKA in the germline V gene (reference sequence). The CDR3 DNA reads as TGCAGTGCTAGCGCCGGAGAGTTAACGTATAATGAGCAGTTCTTC. It yields the protein CSASAGELTYNEQFF.

V is TRBV6-2 or TRBV6-3 and J is TRBJ2-3, with 9 bases matching TRBD2. Germline CDR1 and CDR2: MNHEY and SVGEGT. J gave up 5 bases and V 6 bases, and 24 bases lay outside the gene matches. This CDR3 has 20 residues. The CDR3 protein is CASSPGPFRGGVSSVDTQYF. In DNA form, the CDR3 reads TGTGCCAGCAGCCCCGGCCCCTTCCGCGGGGGGGTCTCAAGCGTAGATACGCAGTATTTT.

CDR3 in amino acids: CSAQTSGGTGELFF. The CDR3 nucleotides are TGCAGTGCCCAAACTAGCGGGGGGACCGGGGAGCTGTTTTTT. The chain is built from TRBV20-1 and TRBJ2-2, with 12 bases lining up with TRBD2. The CDR3 runs to 14 residues. Germline V gene data show CDR1 as DFQATT and CDR2 as SNEGSKA (reference sequence). Trimming at V came to 6 bases and at J to 5 bases, leaving 4 bases not matched to a gene.

In DNA, the CDR3 is TGCAGTGCTAGGGGCGGGGGATCGGCGGACAACTACAATGAGCAGTTCTTC. It translates to CSARGGGSADNYNEQFF. The rearrangement links TRBV20-1 to TRBJ2-1, with 7 bases that match TRBD2. V lost 3 bases to trimming and J lost 3 bases; unmatched junction nucleotides: 14. This CDR3 comprises 17 residues. CDR1 is DFQATT and CDR2 is SNEGSKA in the germline V gene (reference sequence).

V gene TRBV7-9 combines with J gene TRBJ1-1; 7 bases are a match to TRBD1. J was trimmed by 6 bases and V by 3 bases; bases with no gene match: 7. The CDR3 has 14 amino acids. Germline V gene sequence: CDR1 SEHNR, CDR2 FQNEAQ (reference sequence). CDR3 nucleotides: TGTGCCAGCAGCTTCGCGAGGGGGCTGTCTGAAGCTTTCTTT. It codes for CASSFARGLSEAFF. The full variable domain, rest sourced from reference TRBV7-9 and TRBJ1-1, is DTGVSQNPRHKITKRGQNVTFRCDPISEHNRLYWYRQTLGQGPEFLTYFQNEAQLEKSRLLSDRFSAERPKGSFSTLEIQRTEQGDSAMYLCASSFARGLSEAFFGQGTRLTVV.

The chain has TRBV4-3 and TRBJ2-7; a weak D match, TRBD2 (6 bases). CDR3 length: 15 residues. Germline assignment: CDR1 LGHNA and CDR2 YSLEER. The V gene lost 1 base and the J gene lost 3 bases, with 13 bases spanning the gap. The CDR3, as DNA: TGCGCCAGCAGCCAAGCCTGGCGGGGTTACTACGAGCAGTACTTC. It yields the protein CASSQAWRGYYEQYF.

This clonotype was picked up a small number of times. V and J are TRBV7-2 and TRBJ1-6; D gene uncertain. V was cut by 2 bases and J by 0 bases, with 5 bases left in between. There are 15 residues in the CDR3. The V gene's germline CDR1 is SGHTA and CDR2 FQGNSA. CDR3 in amino acids: CASSLYNSYNSPLHF. The CDR3 nucleotides read TGTGCCAGCAGCTTATATAACTCCTATAATTCACCCCTCCACTTT.

This chain joins TRBV10-3 and TRBJ1-2; 9 nucleotides match TRBD1. CDR3 length: 16 residues. The ends lost 4 bases at V and 0 bases at J; junction bases unmatched: 6. CDR1 is ENHRY, CDR2 SYGVKD, per germline. This CDR3 reads CAISGSGQGPNYGYTF. DNA of the CDR3: TGTGCCATCAGTGGGTCAGGACAGGGGCCTAACTATGGCTACACCTTC.

As to this clonotype: A read error may account for a junction end that differs from germline. The gene calls are TRBV27 and TRBJ2-7, with 9 bases lining up with TRBD1. TRBJ2-4 explains the end of the DNA better; the J call may be wrong. Germline V gene lookup returns CDR1 MNHEY and CDR2 SMNVEV (reference sequence). The CDR3 has 17 residues. CDR3 nucleotide sequence: TGTGCCAGCAGTTCCCCCATGACAGGGGGAGCCCAAAACATTCAGTACTTC. Protein sequence: CASSSPMTGGAQNIQYF.

The V gene is TRBV6-5, the J gene TRBJ2-1; D gene unclear. From germline, CDR1 is MNHEY and CDR2 SVGAGI. The V end was cut by 8 bases, the J end by 0 bases, with 11 bases between. This CDR3 is 14 amino acids long. CDR3 residues: CASCQQSSYNEQFF. CDR3 DNA sequence: TGTGCCAGCTGTCAGCAGAGCTCCTACAATGAGCAGTTCTTC.

This chain uses TRBV28 with TRBJ1-2; no definite D call. The CDR3 sequence is 15 residues long. The germline V gene has CDR1 MDHEN and CDR2 SYDVKM. V lost 5 bases, J lost 5 bases, and 18 bases lay in between. The CDR3 region is CASSPPDAVGYGYTF. In nucleotides, the CDR3 is TGTGCCAGCAGTCCCCCGGACGCGGTGGGATATGGCTACACCTTC.

The chain is built from TRBV20-1 and TRBJ1-1, with 7 bases identical to TRBD1. CDR3 size: 12 residues. Germline-derived CDR1 and CDR2 are DFQATT and SNEGSKA (reference sequence). V lost 6 bases, J lost 8 bases, and 9 bases stayed unmatched. CDR3 sequence: CSANRGGREAFF. For the CDR3, the DNA is TGCAGTGCAAACAGGGGTGGAAGGGAAGCTTTCTTT.